One TCR beta chain is described in this entry. Its antigen is still unknown. This CDR3 has 15 amino acids. The trim removed 6 bases at V and 0 bases at J, leaving 4 bases unmatched. The data originate from a study of early T cells in non-severe SARS-CoV-2 infection. Notes on the study in general: Using VDJdb, the matching emphasized anti-spike CD8 responses while missing private and CD4 specificities.

MiXCR was run by TCRdb on the 5' RACE reads, yielding one entry per CDR3 protein. Altogether 76,000 or so distinct CDR3 sequences are present, over 9% being singletons, with the ten largest covering about 4.8%. Material for sequencing was whole blood. V and J are TRBV12-3 or TRBV12-4 and TRBJ2-1, with 8 bases identical to TRBD2. This sequence was found in an adult who was a healthcare worker with PCR-confirmed SARS-CoV-2 infection or an uninfected control (not recorded which). In DNA form, the CDR3 reads TGTGCCAGCAGCGAGCGGGGGAGCTCCTACAATGAGCAGTTCTTC. It translates to CASSERGSSYNEQFF.